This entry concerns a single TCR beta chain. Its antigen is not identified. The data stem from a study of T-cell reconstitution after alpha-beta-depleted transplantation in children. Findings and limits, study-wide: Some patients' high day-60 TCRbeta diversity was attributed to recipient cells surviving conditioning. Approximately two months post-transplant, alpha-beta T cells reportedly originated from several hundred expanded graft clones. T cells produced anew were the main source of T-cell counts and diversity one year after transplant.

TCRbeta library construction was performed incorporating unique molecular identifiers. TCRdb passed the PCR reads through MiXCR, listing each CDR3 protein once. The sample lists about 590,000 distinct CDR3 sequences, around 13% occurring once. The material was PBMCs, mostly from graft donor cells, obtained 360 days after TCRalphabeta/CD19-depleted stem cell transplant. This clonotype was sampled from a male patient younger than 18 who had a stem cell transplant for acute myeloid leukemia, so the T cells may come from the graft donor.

The CDR3 reads CASRKRSPGLAGGKRDEQYF. In nucleotides, the CDR3 is TGTGCCAGCAGGAAAAGATCCCCTGGACTAGCGGGAGGAAAAAGGGACGAGCAGTACTTC. This sequence joins TRBV6-1 and TRBJ2-7; 14 bases are a match to TRBD2. The CDR3 totals 20 residues. Germline V CDR1 and CDR2: MNHNS, SASEGT. The trim removed 6 bases at V and 5 bases at J, leaving 21 bases unmatched.